These T cell receptor beta chains were read from a single sample in a study of OX40 agonist ivuxolimab in advanced cancers. TCRdb keeps only in-frame clones here, not all; method: immunoSEQ multiplex PCR. The table records about 65,000 clones, 80% to 90% of them present only once. Material: CD4+ or CD8+ T cells sorted from blood, obtained in a trial of the OX40 agonist ivuxolimab. These receptors originate from an adult with an advanced solid tumor such as melanoma, head and neck, liver or kidney cancer. The CDR3 runs from the conserved cysteine through the conserved F or W. D genes are given only for firm matches.

NA,TRBV4-3,TRBJ2-2,CASSQENYRSTGELFF,TGCGCCAGCAGCCAAGAAAATTACAGGAGCACCGGGGAGCTGTTTTTT
NA,TRBV6-5,TRBJ2-7,CASSYSGQRYEQYF,TGTGCCAGCAGTTACTCCGGACAGCGCTACGAGCAGTACTTC
NA,TRBV18,TRBJ1-3,CASSPRLKGTSTGNTIYF,TGTGCCAGCTCACCACGTTTGAAGGGGACCTCCACTGGAAACACCATATATTTT
TRBD2,TRBV11-2,TRBJ2-3,CASRGLAGADTQYF,TGTGCCAGCAGGGGTCTAGCGGGTGCAGATACGCAGTATTTT
NA,TRBV29-1,TRBJ2-1,CSSHIGGPLGIRNEQFF,TGCAGCTCTCATATCGGGGGGCCCTTGGGTATTCGCAATGAGCAGTTCTTC
NA,TRBV5-1,TRBJ1-1,CASSFALNTEAFF,TGCGCCAGCAGCTTCGCACTGAACACTGAAGCTTTCTTT
TRBD1,TRBV7-2,TRBJ1-2,CASKPLRQGHTTF,TGTGCCAGCAAGCCCCTCCGACAGGGCCATACCACCTTC
NA,TRBV21-1,TRBJ2-7,CASSKKSHDRGGWREKYEQYF,TGTGCCAGCAGCAAAAAAAGCCACGACAGAGGGGGCTGGCGGGAGAAATACGAGCAGTACTTC
NA,TRBV5-4,TRBJ2-3,CASSNTDTQYF,TGTGCCAGCAGTAACACAGATACGCAGTATTTT
NA,TRBV11-1,TRBJ1-2,CASSLEGGANYGYTF,TGTGCCAGCAGCTTAGAAGGAGGAGCTAACTATGGCTACACCTTC
NA,TRBV7-2,TRBJ2-6,CASSKPGHRMSGANVLTF,TGTGCCAGCAGCAAACCGGGACATAGAATGTCGGGGGCCAACGTCCTGACTTTC
TRBD2,TRBV7-2,TRBJ2-1,CASSLVLASGYNEQFF,TGTGCCAGCAGCTTAGTGTTAGCTAGCGGTTACAATGAGCAGTTCTTC
NA,TRBV2,TRBJ2-5,CASKGGAYQETQYF,TGTGCCAGCAAGGGGGGGGCGTACCAAGAGACCCAGTACTTC
NA,TRBV7-2,TRBJ1-3,CASNSMGGSGNTIYF,TGTGCCAGCAACTCCATGGGGGGCTCGGGAAACACCATATATTTT
TRBD2,TRBV11-2,TRBJ2-3,CASRSLAGGPDTQYF,TGTGCCAGCAGGTCATTAGCGGGGGGGCCAGATACGCAGTATTTT
NA,TRBV19,TRBJ2-3,CASSTNLGHRTADTQYF,TGTGCCAGTAGTACGAACCTTGGCCACCGTACGGCAGATACGCAGTATTTT
TRBD1,TRBV7-3,TRBJ1-1,CASSLTGGGPNTEAFF,TGTGCCAGCAGCTTAACAGGAGGGGGCCCGAACACTGAAGCTTTCTTT
TRBD2,TRBV19,TRBJ2-1,CASSIGGGADEQFF,TGTGCCAGTAGTATAGGCGGGGGGGCCGATGAGCAGTTCTTC
NA,TRBV19,TRBJ1-4,CASSINAGSVEKLFF,TGTGCCAGTAGTATAAACGCAGGTTCGGTCGAAAAACTGTTTTTT
NA,TRBV7-2,TRBJ2-1,CASKHLFYNEQFF,TGTGCCAGCAAGCATCTATTTTACAATGAGCAGTTCTTC
TRBD1,TRBV11-2,TRBJ2-7,CASSLVVGQGSYEQYF,TGTGCCAGCAGCTTAGTTGTAGGACAGGGGTCCTACGAGCAGTACTTC
NA,TRBV20-1,TRBJ2-3,CSAPGGDTQYF,TGCAGTGCCCCCGGAGGAGATACGCAGTATTTT
NA,TRBV5-1,TRBJ2-3,CASSFGEPSTDTQYF,TGCGCCAGCAGCTTCGGGGAACCTAGCACAGATACGCAGTATTTT
NA,TRBV6-5,TRBJ2-5,CASSSGTTGRETQYF,TGTGCCAGCAGTTCCGGGACGACAGGGAGGGAGACCCAGTACTTC
NA,TRBV7-3,TRBJ2-1,CASSLGFRVGNISYNEQFF,TGTGCCAGCAGCTTAGGTTTCAGGGTGGGTAACATCTCCTACAATGAGCAGTTCTTC
NA,TRBV19,TRBJ1-5,CASTSRAAYNQPQHF,TGTGCCAGTACCTCCAGGGCAGCTTACAATCAGCCCCAGCATTTT
NA,TRBV5-4,TRBJ2-1,CASSLAKGVLGWQFF,TGTGCCAGCAGCTTGGCCAAAGGGGTTTTGGGTTGGCAGTTCTTC
TRBD2,TRBV4-1,TRBJ2-1,CASSQEGLAGTYNEQFF,TGCGCCAGCAGCCAAGAGGGACTAGCGGGGACCTACAATGAGCAGTTCTTC